These T cell receptor beta chains were read from a single sample in a study of low-dose radiotherapy and immunotherapy resistance in tumors. In TCRdb, the reads were re-called with MiXCR into one record per CDR3 protein. The sample contains about 80,000 distinct CDR3 sequences, 17% of which appear only once. The sequencing here drew on PBMCs, taken after low-dose radiotherapy plus immunotherapy. Receptors were obtained from a male donor with prostate cancer. Both conserved end residues are part of each CDR3. D genes are given only for firm matches. Size tells how often a clone was seen (once, few, many) or the class of an expanded clone, and some rows leave it out.

j_call clone_size d_call v_call cdr3_nt cdr3_aa
TRBJ2-1 many NA TRBV7-2 TGTGCCAGCAGCTTAGCTAGCTCGAGGGAGCAGTTCTTC CASSLASSREQFF
TRBJ2-7 many NA TRBV6-1 TGTGCCAGCAGTCGGGACTTTTACTCCTACGAGCAGTACTTC CASSRDFYSYEQYF
TRBJ1-1 NA NA TRBV12-3/TRBV12-4 TGTGCCAGCAGTCAGGGACTCCGGAACACTGAAGCTTTCTTT CASSQGLRNTEAFF
TRBJ2-5 medium-sized TRBD1 TRBV4-3 TGCGCCAGCAGCCAGGCAGGGGGCGAGACCCAGTACTTC CASSQAGGETQYF
TRBJ2-3 many NA TRBV19 TGTGCCAGTAGTATAGGAACAGCAGATACGCAGTATTTT CASSIGTADTQYF
TRBJ2-2 many TRBD2 TRBV7-2 TGTGCCAGCAGCTTCGGACTAGCGGGAGTCCCCGGGGAGCTGTTTTTT CASSFGLAGVPGELFF
TRBJ1-1 once NA TRBV7-8 TGTGCCAGCACCTACAGCCGCCTGGGGACTGAAGCTTTCTTT CASTYSRLGTEAFF
TRBJ1-2 many NA TRBV30 TGTGCCTGGCGAACAGGCCCCGGTGGCTACACCTTC CAWRTGPGGYTF
TRBJ1-1 NA NA TRBV25-1 TGTGCCAGCAGTGAAAACAGGGCGACGGGAGCTTTCTTT CASSENRATGAFF
TRBJ2-1 many NA TRBV10-3 TGTGCCACCAGAGGCACCGAGATCTCCTACAATGAGCAGTTCTTC CATRGTEISYNEQFF
TRBJ2-7 many NA TRBV9 TGTGCCAGCAGCGTAGCAAGCGGCTCCTACGAGCAGTACTTC CASSVASGSYEQYF
TRBJ2-5 many NA TRBV7-2 TGTGCCAGCAGCTTAGGAGTGGGAGCGAAGACCCAGTACTTC CASSLGVGAKTQYF
TRBJ2-1 NA TRBD2 TRBV5-4 TGTGCCAGCAGCTTGGGGCCGCGGACTAGCGGGAGGAATGAGCAGTTCTTC CASSLGPRTSGRNEQFF
TRBJ2-1 many TRBD2 TRBV19 TGTGCCAGTAGTAGACTAGCGGGAGTGGGAAATGAGCAGTTCTTC CASSRLAGVGNEQFF